This T cell receptor beta chain appears in the sequencing data of a study of shared clonotypes between healthy human individuals. Details on this clone: The antigen is undetermined.

Germline V gene sequence: CDR1 SGHNT, CDR2 YENEEA. This CDR3 is built from 16 residues. Trimming removed 5 bases at V and 0 bases at J, with 11 bases between. Over several immunoSEQ plates, each subset's genomic DNA was distributed in even portions. The method was immunoSEQ multiplex PCR; TCRdb's version includes in-frame clones alone and lacks a portion of them. In the table there are around 240,000 clones, just over 65% of which are singletons. Study-wide points: Generation of non-shared clonotypes was less probable than generation of clonotypes shared by all four donors.

The V gene is TRBV11-3, the J gene TRBJ2-6; no firm D call. Input material: memory CD4+ T cells sorted from blood. The subset was: CD45RA-negative fraction. The sequence was collected from a young man in good health. CDR3 residues: CASSRSFNSGANVLTF. CDR3 nucleotides: TGTGCCAGCAGCCGTAGTTTCAACTCTGGGGCCAACGTCCTGACTTTC.